Below, one T cell receptor beta chain is given with its context. The target of this receptor is not known. No quality values exist for individual bases; no much larger clone is one base distant. This entry comes from a study of PD-L1 blockade in urothelial cancer (dated by TCRdb to 2016 to 2017). The study in broad terms: All patients started therapy around 2014 and received atezolizumab 1,200 mg intravenously every 3 weeks. About 90% of the 29 patients were identified as males with urothelial cancer of bladder origin, and a prior smoking history was reported by 18 of 29 patients. Patients had an ECOG performance status of 0 or 1 and had received between 0 and 3 prior chemotherapy regimens. Blood samples were analyzed 3 weeks after the start of treatment (second dose) and 6 weeks after the start of treatment. A median of 141,255 T cells and 80,000 to 100,000 unique TCRs was obtained from blood samples, and a median clonality of roughly 0.082 was observed. The study, an exploratory multi-omic analysis, examined somatic, immune and clinical correlates of response to PD-L1 blockade with atezolizumab in urothelial cancer. Pretreatment tumor samples, along with matched peripheral blood collected serially before and after atezolizumab treatment, underwent TCR sequencing. Durable clinical benefit was defined as progression-free survival longer than 6 months, and TCR features were also tested against progression-free and overall survival. Whole exome sequencing and RNA sequencing of pretreatment tumors were performed alongside TCR sequencing in the same patients. Durable clinical benefit was achieved by nine patients and was not achieved by 20 patients. Pretreatment blood TCR-seq was available for about 27 patients, at least one posttreatment blood collection was obtained for approximately 25 patients, and tumor TCR-seq was available for approximately 25 patients.

CDR3 length: 12 amino acids, cysteine to phenylalanine. Of all the DNA, just the CDR3 is kept, 36 bases in frame from base 1. Ends trimmed: V by 8 bases, J by 6 bases; bases unmatched to a gene: 4. CDR1 MDHEN and CDR2 SYDVKM were looked up in the germline V gene. Beyond this particular receptor, the publication reports: Among patients with durable benefit, tumor-associated TCR clones showed greater expansion in peripheral blood 3 weeks after treatment started (n ≈ 23, p = 0.022). A pretreatment peripheral blood TCR clonality below the median was linked to improved progression-free and overall survival. Small sample size (n ≈ 30) and many exploratory analyses mean the results are intended to be hypothesis-generating.

What the time point label conveys for this sample: pretreatment peripheral blood. A cohort of 25 to 30 patients with locally advanced or metastatic urothelial carcinoma, treated at Memorial Sloan Kettering on a trial protocol, was included. Peripheral blood mononuclear cells were collected pretreatment and during treatment, with between 1 and 8 total time points per patient. The Qiagen DNeasy Blood extraction kit was used to purify genomic DNA from total PBMCs and tumor samples. Collected pretreatment and during treatment, PBMCs were isolated and stored as previously described. Synthetic TCR analog templates were spiked into each PCR to estimate absolute template abundance from read counts. The immunoSEQ assay used bias-controlled V and J gene primers to amplify TCRbeta CDR3 regions from genomic DNA. Rearranged TCRbeta segments were sequenced at approximately 20X coverage. The paper's data handling went like this. Sequencing errors were corrected by clustering, and CDR3s were annotated against IMGT so that V, D and J genes could be assigned. Downstream analyses used only productive TCRbeta rearrangements, leaving out any out-of-frame or stop-codon sequences. To compute clonality, Shannon entropy was normalized by the log of the number of unique productive sequences and then subtracted from one. Fisher's exact test with Benjamini-Hochberg correction, at a threshold of adjusted p below 0.01, was used to find clones that differed between time points or between blood and tumor. Not all clones reach the TCRdb copy of this immuneACCESS table, which keeps in-frame sequences only. Checked studies attribute under half of the gap to unresolved V genes and leave the rest unexplained. V and J calls plus clone size are reproduced from that table; the DNA served to infer D and trimming. This sample lists tens of thousands of clones; over 80% were detected once. The top ten clones comprise 2% to 2.5% of the sample.

This receptor chain uses TRBV28 and TRBJ2-7; TRBD1 agrees with 10 junctional bases. This sequence originates from a man aged 55-75 years with urothelial cancer. The sequencing used PBMCs, collected around atezolizumab (anti-PD-L1) treatment. The CDR3 loop reads CASWGQGSEQYF. The DNA sequence is TGTGCCAGCTGGGGACAGGGGAGCGAGCAGTACTTC.